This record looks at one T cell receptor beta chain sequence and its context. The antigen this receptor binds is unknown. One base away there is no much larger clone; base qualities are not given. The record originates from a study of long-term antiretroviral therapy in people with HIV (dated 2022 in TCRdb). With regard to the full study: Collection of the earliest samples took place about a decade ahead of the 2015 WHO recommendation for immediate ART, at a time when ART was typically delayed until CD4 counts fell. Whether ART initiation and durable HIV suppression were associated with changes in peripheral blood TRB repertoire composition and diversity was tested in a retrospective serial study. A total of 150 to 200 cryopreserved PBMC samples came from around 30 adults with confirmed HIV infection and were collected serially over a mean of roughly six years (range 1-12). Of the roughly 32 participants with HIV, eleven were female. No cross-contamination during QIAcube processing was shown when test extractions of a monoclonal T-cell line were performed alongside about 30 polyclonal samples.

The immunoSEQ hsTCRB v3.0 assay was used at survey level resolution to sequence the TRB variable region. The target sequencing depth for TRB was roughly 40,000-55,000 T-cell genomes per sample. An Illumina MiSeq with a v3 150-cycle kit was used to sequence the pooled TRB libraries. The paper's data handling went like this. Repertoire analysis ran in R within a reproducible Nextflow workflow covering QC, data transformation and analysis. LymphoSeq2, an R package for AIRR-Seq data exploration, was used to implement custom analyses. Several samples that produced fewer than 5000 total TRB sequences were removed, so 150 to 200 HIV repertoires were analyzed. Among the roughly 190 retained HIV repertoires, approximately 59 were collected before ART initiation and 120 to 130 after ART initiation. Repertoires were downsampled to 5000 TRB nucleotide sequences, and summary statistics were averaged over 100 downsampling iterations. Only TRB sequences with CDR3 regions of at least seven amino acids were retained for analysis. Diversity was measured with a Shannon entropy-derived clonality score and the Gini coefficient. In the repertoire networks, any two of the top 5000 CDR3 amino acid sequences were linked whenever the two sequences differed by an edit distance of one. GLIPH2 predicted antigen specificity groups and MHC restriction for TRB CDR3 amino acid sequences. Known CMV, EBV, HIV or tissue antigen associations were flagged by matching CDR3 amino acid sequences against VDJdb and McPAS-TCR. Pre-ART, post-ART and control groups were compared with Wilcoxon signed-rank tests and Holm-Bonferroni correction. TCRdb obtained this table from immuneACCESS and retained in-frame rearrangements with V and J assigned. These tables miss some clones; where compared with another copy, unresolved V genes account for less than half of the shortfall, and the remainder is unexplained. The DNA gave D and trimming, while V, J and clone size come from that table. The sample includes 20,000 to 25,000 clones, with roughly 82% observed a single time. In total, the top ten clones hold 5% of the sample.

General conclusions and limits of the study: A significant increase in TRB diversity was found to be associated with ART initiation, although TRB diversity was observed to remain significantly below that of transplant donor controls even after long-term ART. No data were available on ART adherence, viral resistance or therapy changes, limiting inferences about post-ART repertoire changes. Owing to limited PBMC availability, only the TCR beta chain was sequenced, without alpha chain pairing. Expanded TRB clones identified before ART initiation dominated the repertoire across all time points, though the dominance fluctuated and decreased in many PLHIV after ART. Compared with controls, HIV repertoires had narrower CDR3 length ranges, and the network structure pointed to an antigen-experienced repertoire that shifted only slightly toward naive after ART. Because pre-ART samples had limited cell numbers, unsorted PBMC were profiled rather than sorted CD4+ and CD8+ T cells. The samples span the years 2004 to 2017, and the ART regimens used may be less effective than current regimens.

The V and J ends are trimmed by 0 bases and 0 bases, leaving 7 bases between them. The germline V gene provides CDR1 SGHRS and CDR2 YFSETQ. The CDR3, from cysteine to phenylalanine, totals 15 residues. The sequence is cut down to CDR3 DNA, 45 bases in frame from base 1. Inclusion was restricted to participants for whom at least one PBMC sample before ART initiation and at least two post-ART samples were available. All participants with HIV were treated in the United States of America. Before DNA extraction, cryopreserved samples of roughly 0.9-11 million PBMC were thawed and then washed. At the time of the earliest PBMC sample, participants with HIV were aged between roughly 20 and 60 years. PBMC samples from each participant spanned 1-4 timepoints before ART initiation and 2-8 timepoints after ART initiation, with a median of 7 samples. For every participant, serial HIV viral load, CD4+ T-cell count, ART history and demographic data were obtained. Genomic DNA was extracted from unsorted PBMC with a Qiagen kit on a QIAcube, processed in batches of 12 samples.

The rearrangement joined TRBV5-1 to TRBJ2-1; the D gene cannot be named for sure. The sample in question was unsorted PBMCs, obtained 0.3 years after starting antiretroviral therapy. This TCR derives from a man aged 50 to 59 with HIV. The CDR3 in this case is CASSLAPSSYNEQFF. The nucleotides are TGCGCCAGCAGCTTGGCCCCCAGCTCCTACAATGAGCAGTTCTTC.